The source of this T cell receptor beta chain is a study of blood T cell repertoires in COVID-19. Study at large: Specimens from acute and convalescent COVID-19 originated in the United States, Italy and Spain.

The CDR3 runs to 14 residues. Germline V gene sequence: CDR1 MNHEY, CDR2 SVGAGI. Between the trimmed V and J ends, which lost 4 bases and 4 bases, there was a span of 13 bases. The repertoire was sequenced with immunoSEQ multiplex PCR; TCRdb's copy has only in-frame clones and lacks some. The sample lists 55,000 to 75,000 clones, under 90% occurring once. The TCR comes from a man aged 50 to 59 with active COVID-19. The specimen sequenced was peripheral blood. The chain couples TRBV6-5 to TRBJ2-5; possibly TRBD2 for D (5 bases). This CDR3 reads CASSSSGMGETQYF. The CDR3, as DNA: TGTGCCAGCAGTTCCTCCGGGATGGGAGAGACCCAGTACTTC.